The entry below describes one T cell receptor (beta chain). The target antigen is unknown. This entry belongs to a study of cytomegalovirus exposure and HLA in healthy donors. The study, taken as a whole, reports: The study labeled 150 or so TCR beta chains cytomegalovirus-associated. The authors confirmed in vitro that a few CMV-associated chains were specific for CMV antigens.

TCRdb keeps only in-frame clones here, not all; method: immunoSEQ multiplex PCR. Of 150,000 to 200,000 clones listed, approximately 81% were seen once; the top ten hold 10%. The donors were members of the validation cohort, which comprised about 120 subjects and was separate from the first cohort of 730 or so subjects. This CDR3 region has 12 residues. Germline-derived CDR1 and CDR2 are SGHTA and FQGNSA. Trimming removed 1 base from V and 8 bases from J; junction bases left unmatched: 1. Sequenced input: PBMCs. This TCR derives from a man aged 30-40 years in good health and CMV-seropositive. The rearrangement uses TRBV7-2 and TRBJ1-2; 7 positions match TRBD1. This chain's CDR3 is CASSLVGQGYTF. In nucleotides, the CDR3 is TGTGCCAGCAGCTTAGTGGGACAGGGCTACACCTTC.